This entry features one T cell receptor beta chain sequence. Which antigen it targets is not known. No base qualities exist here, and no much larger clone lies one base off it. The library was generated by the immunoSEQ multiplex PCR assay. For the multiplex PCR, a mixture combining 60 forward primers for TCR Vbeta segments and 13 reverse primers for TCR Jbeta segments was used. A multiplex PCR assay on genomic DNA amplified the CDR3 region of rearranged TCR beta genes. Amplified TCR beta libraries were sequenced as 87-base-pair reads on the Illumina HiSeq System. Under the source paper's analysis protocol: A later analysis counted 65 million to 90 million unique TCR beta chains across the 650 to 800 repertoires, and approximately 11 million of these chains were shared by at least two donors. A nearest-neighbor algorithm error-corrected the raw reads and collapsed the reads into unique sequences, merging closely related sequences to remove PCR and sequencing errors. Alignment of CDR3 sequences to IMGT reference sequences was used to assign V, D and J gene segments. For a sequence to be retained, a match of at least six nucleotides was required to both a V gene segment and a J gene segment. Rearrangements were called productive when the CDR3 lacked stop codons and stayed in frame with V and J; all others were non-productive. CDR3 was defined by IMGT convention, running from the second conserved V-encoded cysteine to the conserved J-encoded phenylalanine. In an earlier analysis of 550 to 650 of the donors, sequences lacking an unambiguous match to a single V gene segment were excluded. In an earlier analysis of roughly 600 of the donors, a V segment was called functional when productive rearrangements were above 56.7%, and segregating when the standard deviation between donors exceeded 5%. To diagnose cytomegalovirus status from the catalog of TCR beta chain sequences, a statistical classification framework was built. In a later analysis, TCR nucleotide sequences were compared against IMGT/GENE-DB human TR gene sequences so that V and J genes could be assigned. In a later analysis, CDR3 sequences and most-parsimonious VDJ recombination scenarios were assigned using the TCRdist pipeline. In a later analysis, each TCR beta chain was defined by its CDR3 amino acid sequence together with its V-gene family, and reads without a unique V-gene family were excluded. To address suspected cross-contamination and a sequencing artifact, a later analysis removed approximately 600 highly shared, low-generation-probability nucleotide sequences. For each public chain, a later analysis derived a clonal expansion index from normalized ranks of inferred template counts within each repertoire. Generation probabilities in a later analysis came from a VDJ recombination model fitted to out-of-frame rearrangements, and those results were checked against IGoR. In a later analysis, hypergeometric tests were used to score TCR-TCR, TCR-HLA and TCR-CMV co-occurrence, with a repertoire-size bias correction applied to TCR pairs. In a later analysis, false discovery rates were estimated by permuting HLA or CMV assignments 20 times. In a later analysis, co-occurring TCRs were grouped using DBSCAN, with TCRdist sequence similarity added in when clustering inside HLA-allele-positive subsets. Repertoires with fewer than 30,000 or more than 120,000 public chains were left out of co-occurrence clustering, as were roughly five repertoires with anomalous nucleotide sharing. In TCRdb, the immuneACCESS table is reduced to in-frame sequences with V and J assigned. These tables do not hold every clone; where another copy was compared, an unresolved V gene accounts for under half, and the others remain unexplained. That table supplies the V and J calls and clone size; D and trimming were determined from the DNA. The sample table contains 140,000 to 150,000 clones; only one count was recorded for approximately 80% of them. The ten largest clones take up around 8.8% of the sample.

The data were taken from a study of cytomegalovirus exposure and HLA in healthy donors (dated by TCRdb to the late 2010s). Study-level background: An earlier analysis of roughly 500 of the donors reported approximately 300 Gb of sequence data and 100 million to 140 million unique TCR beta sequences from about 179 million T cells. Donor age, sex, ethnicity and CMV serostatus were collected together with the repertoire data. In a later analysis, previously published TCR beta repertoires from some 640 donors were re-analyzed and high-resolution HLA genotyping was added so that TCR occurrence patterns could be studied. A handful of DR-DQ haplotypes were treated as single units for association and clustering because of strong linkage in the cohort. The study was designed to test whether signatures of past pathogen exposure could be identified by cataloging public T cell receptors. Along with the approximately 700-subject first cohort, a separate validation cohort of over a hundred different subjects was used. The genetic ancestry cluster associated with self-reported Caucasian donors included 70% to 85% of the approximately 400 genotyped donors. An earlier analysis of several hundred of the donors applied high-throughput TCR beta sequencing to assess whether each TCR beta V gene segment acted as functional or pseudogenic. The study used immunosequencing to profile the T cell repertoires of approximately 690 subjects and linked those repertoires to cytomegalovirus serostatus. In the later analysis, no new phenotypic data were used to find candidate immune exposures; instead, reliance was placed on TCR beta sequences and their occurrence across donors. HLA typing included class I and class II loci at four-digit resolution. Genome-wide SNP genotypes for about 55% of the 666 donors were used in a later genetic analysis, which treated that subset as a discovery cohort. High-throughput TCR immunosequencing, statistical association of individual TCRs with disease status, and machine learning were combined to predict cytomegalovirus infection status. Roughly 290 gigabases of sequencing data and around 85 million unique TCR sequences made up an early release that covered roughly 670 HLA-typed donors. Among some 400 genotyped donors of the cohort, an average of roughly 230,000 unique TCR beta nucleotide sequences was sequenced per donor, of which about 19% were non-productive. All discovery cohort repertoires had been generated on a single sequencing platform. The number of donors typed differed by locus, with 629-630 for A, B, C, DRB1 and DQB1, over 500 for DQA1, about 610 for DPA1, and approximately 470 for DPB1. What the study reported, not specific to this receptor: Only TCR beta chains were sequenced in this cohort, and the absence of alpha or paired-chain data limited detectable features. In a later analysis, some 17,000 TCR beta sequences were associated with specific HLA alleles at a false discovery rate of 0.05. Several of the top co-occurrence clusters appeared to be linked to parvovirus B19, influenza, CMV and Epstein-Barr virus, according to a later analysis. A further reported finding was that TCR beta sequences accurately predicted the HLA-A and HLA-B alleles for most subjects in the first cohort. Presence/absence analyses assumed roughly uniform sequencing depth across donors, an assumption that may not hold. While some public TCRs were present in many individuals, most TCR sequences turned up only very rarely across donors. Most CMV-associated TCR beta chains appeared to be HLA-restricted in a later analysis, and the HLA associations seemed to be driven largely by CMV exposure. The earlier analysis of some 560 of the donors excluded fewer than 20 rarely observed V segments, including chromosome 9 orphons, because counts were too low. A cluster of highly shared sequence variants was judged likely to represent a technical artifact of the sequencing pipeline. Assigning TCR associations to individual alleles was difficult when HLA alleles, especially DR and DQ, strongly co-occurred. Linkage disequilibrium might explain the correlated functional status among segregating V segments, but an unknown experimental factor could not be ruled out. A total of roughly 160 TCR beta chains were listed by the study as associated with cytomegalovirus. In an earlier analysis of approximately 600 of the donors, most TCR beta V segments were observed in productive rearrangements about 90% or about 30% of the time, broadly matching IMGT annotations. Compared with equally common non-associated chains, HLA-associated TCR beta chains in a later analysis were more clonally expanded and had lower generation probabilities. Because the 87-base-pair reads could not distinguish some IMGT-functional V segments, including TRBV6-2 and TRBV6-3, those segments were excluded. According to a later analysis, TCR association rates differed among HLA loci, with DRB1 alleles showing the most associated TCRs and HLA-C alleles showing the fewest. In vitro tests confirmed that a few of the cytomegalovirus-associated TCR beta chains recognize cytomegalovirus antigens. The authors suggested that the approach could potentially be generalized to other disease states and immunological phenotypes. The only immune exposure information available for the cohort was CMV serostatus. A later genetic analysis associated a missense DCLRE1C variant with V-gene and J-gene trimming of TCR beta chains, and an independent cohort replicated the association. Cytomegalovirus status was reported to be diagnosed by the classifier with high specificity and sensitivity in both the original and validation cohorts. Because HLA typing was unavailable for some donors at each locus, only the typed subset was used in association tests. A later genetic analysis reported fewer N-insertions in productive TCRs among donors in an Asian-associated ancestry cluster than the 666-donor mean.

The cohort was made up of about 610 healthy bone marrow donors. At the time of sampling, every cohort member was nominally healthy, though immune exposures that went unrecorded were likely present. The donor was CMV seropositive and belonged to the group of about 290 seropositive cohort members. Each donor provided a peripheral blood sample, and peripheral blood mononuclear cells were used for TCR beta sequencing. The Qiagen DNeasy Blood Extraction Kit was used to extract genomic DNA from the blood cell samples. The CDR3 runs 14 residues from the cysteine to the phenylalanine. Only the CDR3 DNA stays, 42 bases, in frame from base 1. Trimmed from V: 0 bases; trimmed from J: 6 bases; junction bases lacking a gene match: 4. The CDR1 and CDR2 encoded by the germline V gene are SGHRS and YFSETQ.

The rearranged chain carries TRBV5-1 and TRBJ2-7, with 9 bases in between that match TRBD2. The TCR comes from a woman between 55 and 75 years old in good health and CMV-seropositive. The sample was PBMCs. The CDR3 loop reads CASSLGSGSGEQYF. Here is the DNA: TGCGCCAGCAGCTTGGGTAGCGGGAGTGGCGAGCAGTACTTC.